Listed below are T cell receptor beta chains from one sample, sequenced in a study of blood T cell repertoires in COVID-19. Sequencing used immunoSEQ multiplex PCR; TCRdb keeps in-frame clones, though not all of them. The sample contains over 150,000 clones, around 84% of which appear only once. The specimen sequenced was peripheral blood. The receptors derive from a human donor in a cohort sampled during active COVID-19. Both conserved end residues are part of each CDR3. The D gene is left open where the match is weak. Some rows mark clone size as missing; the rest say once, few, many or name a class of expanded clone.

V gene	clone size	CDR3 length	D gene	J gene	CDR3 DNA	CDR3 protein
TRBV28	.	16	.	TRBJ1-5	TGTGCCAGCAGTTCCTCTTCCGGGACATCGTATCAGCCCCAGCATTTT	CASSSSSGTSYQPQHF
TRBV11-2	.	15	.	TRBJ1-1	TGTGCCAGCAGCTTAGCCAGTACAATGAACACTGAAGCTTTCTTT	CASSLASTMNTEAFF
TRBV9	.	12	.	TRBJ2-3	TGTGCCAGCAACAGGGGCACAGATACGCAGTATTTT	CASNRGTDTQYF
TRBV28	.	14	TRBD1	TRBJ2-7	TGTGCCAGCAGTTTATCGGGCAGGGGGTACGAGCAGTACTTC	CASSLSGRGYEQYF
TRBV6-2/TRBV6-3	.	15	.	TRBJ1-2	TGTGCCAGCAGTTACCACGTGGAGTCAATGGGTGGCTACACCTTC	CASSYHVESMGGYTF
TRBV11-2	once	18	TRBD2	TRBJ2-5	TGTGCCAGCAGCTCGTACCCCGGGACTAGCGGGGGAAGGGAGACCCAGTACTTC	CASSSYPGTSGGRETQYF
TRBV18	once	14	TRBD1	TRBJ2-7	TGTGCCAGCTCCCCCGGGACAGGGGGCCACGAGCAGTACTTC	CASSPGTGGHEQYF
TRBV10-2	.	14	.	TRBJ2-5	TGCGCCAGCGGCCAAACGCGGCGGCAAGAGACCCAGTACTTC	CASGQTRRQETQYF
TRBV11-1	.	15	TRBD1	TRBJ2-5	TGTGCCAGCAGCTTAGTTCAGGGGGCGCGGGAGACCCAGTACTTC	CASSLVQGARETQYF
TRBV2	.	15	.	TRBJ2-7	TGTGCCAGCAGTGACTTAGCCCATCGACCCTACGAGCAGTACTTC	CASSDLAHRPYEQYF
TRBV11-1	.	15	TRBD2	TRBJ2-3	TGTGCCAGCAGCATCGTGACTAGCGGAACAGATACGCAGTATTTT	CASSIVTSGTDTQYF
TRBV5-1	once	15	.	TRBJ2-7	TGCGCCAGCAGCTTGGCCGGGCAGGGGTTACTCGAGCAGTACTTC	CASSLAGQGLLEQYF
TRBV28	.	14	.	TRBJ2-7	TGTGCCAGCAGTTTGCAAGGGGAATCCTACGAGCAGTACTTC	CASSLQGESYEQYF
TRBV29-1	.	14	TRBD1	TRBJ1-1	TGCAGCGTTGAACCACAGGGGAAAGACACTGAAGCTTTCTTT	CSVEPQGKDTEAFF
TRBV4-2	once	19	.	TRBJ2-4	TGTGCCAGCAGCCAAGCCCCCCTCTCCGGGACACCCCCCGGGAACATTCAGTACTTC	CASSQAPLSGTPPGNIQYF
TRBV5-1	.	19	.	TRBJ2-7	TGCGCCAGCAGCTTGGACGGACGGTCACTAGGGCGAGAAACCTACGAGCAGTACTTC	CASSLDGRSLGRETYEQYF
TRBV28	.	15	.	TRBJ2-5	TGTGCCAGCAGTCCGTTGGGGGGTCTCCAAGAGACCCAGTACTTC	CASSPLGGLQETQYF
TRBV7-2	once	15	TRBD2	TRBJ2-5	TGTGCCAGCAGCCCCATCGGGAGGAGGGCAGAGACCCAGTACTTC	CASSPIGRRAETQYF
TRBV3-1/TRBV3-2	once	14	.	TRBJ1-3	TGTGCCAGCACCAAGCCCAGGGCTGGAAACACCATATATTTT	CASTKPRAGNTIYF
TRBV19	.	15	TRBD2	TRBJ2-3	TGTGCCAGTAGTATGGTAGCGGGAGCCACAGATACGCAGTATTTT	CASSMVAGATDTQYF
TRBV6-5	.	15	TRBD2	TRBJ2-2	TGTGCCAGCAGACTGGGAGGGCCGGGTACCGGGGAGCTGTTTTTT	CASRLGGPGTGELFF
TRBV3-1/TRBV3-2	few	13	.	TRBJ2-5	TGTGCCAGCAGCCCCACGATCGGAGAGACCCAGTACTTC	CASSPTIGETQYF
TRBV20-1	once	13	.	TRBJ2-7	TGCAGTGCTAGTCGCCATAGCTCCTACGAGCAGTACTTC	CSASRHSSYEQYF
TRBV27	.	13	.	TRBJ1-5	TGTGCCAGCAGTTTGCGGGAGGGTCAGCCCCAGCATTTT	CASSLREGQPQHF
TRBV6-5	.	16	TRBD2	TRBJ2-1	TGTGCCAGCAGTTACTCGAAAGCTAGCGGGAGCGATGAGCAGTTCTTC	CASSYSKASGSDEQFF
TRBV7-2	.	13	TRBD1	TRBJ2-5	TGTGCCAGCAATTACAGGGGGCGAGAGACCCAGTACTTC	CASNYRGRETQYF